This T cell receptor (beta chain) was sequenced during a study of OX40 agonist ivuxolimab in advanced cancers. About the full investigation: Ivuxolimab was an agonistic, fully human IgG2 monoclonal antibody directed against OX40 (CD134), a costimulatory receptor. Intravenous ivuxolimab was administered to patients every 2 weeks at six dose levels: 0.01, 0.1, 0.3, 1.5, 3 and 10 mg/kg. Of the approximately 50 dose-escalation patients, hepatocellular carcinoma was present in 19, melanoma in approximately 15, renal cell carcinoma in 9 and head and neck cancer in 9. In the dose-escalation cohort, more than 75% of patients were male, and the mean age was approximately 55 years, with a range of about 23 to 80. Patients were allowed to have had prior anti-PD-1, anti-PD-L1 or anti-CTLA-4 therapy, and approximately 37% of the dose-escalation patients had been treated with checkpoint inhibitors. Partial responses occurred in three dose-escalation patients: two with cutaneous melanoma and one with hepatocellular carcinoma. The point of sequencing TCRbeta in the periphery was to test whether ivuxolimab changed TCR sequence diversity and drove clonal T-cell expansion. The paper reports the monotherapy dose-escalation portion (N of about 50 patients) of the phase I ivuxolimab trial. Beyond this particular receptor, the publication reports: Low levels of normalized T-cell clonal expansion were also seen in some patients who did not respond. After ivuxolimab, expanded clones were on average more numerous among CD8+ T cells than among CD4+ T cells. Which antigens the clonally expanded peripheral T cells were specific for was not determined. In the 0.1-3.0 mg/kg groups, partial responders were among the patients with the lowest normalized peripheral clonal expansion, particularly in CD8+ T cells. At doses of 0.1 to 3.0 mg/kg, clonal expansion of both CD4+ and CD8+ blood T cells was observed from baseline to week 6.

The trial excluded patients who had a history of autoimmune disease or were on systemic immunosuppression. Peripheral blood for TCR sequencing was drawn from every dose cohort at baseline, at cycle 4 day 1 and at cycle 7 day 1. Samples came from an open-label, multicenter, first-in-human phase I dose-escalation trial of ivuxolimab. The trial enrolled adults with locally advanced or metastatic head and neck squamous cell, hepatocellular, melanoma or renal cell carcinoma. Before TCR sequencing, CD4+ and CD8+ T cells were separately sorted from peripheral blood. To sequence the TCRbeta CDR3 region, genomic DNA was isolated from the sorted cells. The immunoSEQ Assay was used for sequencing of TCRbeta CDR3 regions. The source is immuneACCESS, and TCRdb retained only in-frame sequences with V and J called. Part of the clones is not carried over; for the studies checked, unresolved V genes explain less than half of this, and the remainder is unexplained. This sample lists roughly 60,000 clones; approximately 81% were detected once. Together, the top ten hold under 4.5% of the sample.

A few counts support this clone. It lacks a known antigen. Within one base of it there is no much larger clone, and no base qualities were kept. The CDR3 has 16 amino acids, counting the end cysteine and phenylalanine. Of all the DNA, just the CDR3 is kept, 48 bases in frame from base 1. V trim: 3 bases; J trim: 4 bases; unmatched bases: 8. CDR1 and CDR2 are read off the germline V gene as MDHEN and SYDVKM. The TCR was taken from an adult with an advanced solid tumor such as melanoma, head and neck, liver or kidney cancer. This sample comprised CD4+ or CD8+ T cells sorted from blood, obtained in a trial of the OX40 agonist ivuxolimab. The rearranged segments are TRBV28 and TRBJ1-1; TRBD1 matches 10 bases in the middle. The DNA is TGTGCCAGCAGTTTTCGACAGGGGGCCCCTCGCACTGAAGCTTTCTTT. It translates as CASSFRQGAPRTEAFF. Beyond the CDR3, the reference TRBV28 and TRBJ1-1 genes provide the residues; the full variable domain reads: DVKVTQSSRYLVKRTGEKVFLECVQDMDHENMFWYRQDPGLGLRLIYFSYDVKMKEKGDIPEGYSVSREKKERFSLILESASTNQTSMYLCASSFRQGAPRTEAFFGQGTRLTVV.